This passage covers 18 T cell receptor beta chains from one sample sequenced in a study of T cells after yellow fever vaccination. TCRdb reprocessed the 5' RACE reads with MiXCR, giving one entry per CDR3 protein. The sample has some 240,000 distinct CDR3 sequences, more than 3% seen once; the top ten hold under 3.5%. Sequencing used CD4+ T cells sorted from PBMCs, obtained 10 days after the yellow fever booster vaccination. The receptors originated from a man aged 18-30 years who received the YFV17D yellow fever vaccine.

There are a few counts of this clonotype. One end of the junction does not line up with germline, which may come from a read error. V is TRBV12-3 or TRBV12-4 and J is TRBJ2-7; no clear D gene. This CDR3 region has 13 residues. Here the CDR3 DNA reads TGTGCCAGCGGTTTGGAGAGGCGGCGGGAGCAGTACTTC. This translates into CASGLERRREQYF.

This clonotype appeared many times. The chain's CDR3 is CASSPVSGNTEAFF. The CDR3 DNA reads TGTGCCAGCAGCCCCGTTTCAGGGAACACTGAAGCTTTCTTT. V and J are TRBV3-1 and TRBJ1-1; D uncertain. Germline CDR1 and CDR2: LGHDT and YNNKEL (reference sequence). The CDR3 loop spans 14 amino acids. V shed 4 bases and J shed 1 base, with 10 bases lying between them.

This clonotype has a count of ten or more. The J gene is TRBJ2-6, the V gene TRBV9, with D perhaps TRBD1 or TRBD2 (6 bases each). CDR1 is SGDLS, CDR2 YYNGEE, per germline. The CDR3 is made up of 18 amino acids. The V gene lost 4 bases and the J gene lost 0 bases, with 17 bases spanning the gap. The CDR3 coding sequence is TGTGCCAGCAGCATCGGAGGGGGGCTCAGCTCTGGGGCCAACGTCCTGACTTTC. Its protein is CASSIGGGLSSGANVLTF.

J is TRBJ2-6 and V is TRBV20-1; D remains unclear. Trimming removed 0 bases at V and 4 bases at J, with 16 bases between. The CDR3 runs 17 residues. Germline V CDR1 and CDR2: DFQATT, SNEGSKA (reference sequence). The CDR3 bases are TGCAGTGCTAGAGATCCGTTAGTCTCGATCGGGGCCAACGTCCTGACTTTC. It is translated as CSARDPLVSIGANVLTF.

This clonotype was detected ten times or more. J is TRBJ2-1 and V is TRBV20-1; TRBD2 matches 13 bases. This CDR3 has 14 amino acids. Germline values: CDR1 DFQATT, CDR2 SNEGSKA (reference sequence). J gave up 15 bases and V 6 bases, and 14 bases lay outside the gene matches. CDR3: CSASGTSGVVGLFF. The CDR3 DNA follows: TGCAGTGCCTCCGGGACTAGCGGGGTCGTGGGACTGTTCTTC.

This clonotype has ten or more counts. The chain carries TRBV5-1 and TRBJ2-1; D not resolved. Germline V gene lookup returns CDR1 SGHRS and CDR2 YFSETQ. Trimming took 3 bases from V and 4 from J, leaving 14 bases between them. The CDR3 has 15 amino acids. CDR3 bases: TGCGCCAGCAGCTCGGGTAGGACGGAATACAATGAGCAGTTCTTC. Amino acids: CASSSGRTEYNEQFF.

This clonotype was recorded many times. This chain connects TRBV20-1 to TRBJ2-7, with 7 bases that match TRBD1. V lost 6 bases, J lost 5 bases, and 13 bases stayed unmatched. This CDR3 has 14 amino acids. Germline V lookup: CDR1 DFQATT, CDR2 SNEGSKA (reference sequence). CDR3 in amino acids: CSATSRQGRDEQYF. In DNA form, the CDR3 reads TGCAGTGCCACATCCCGACAGGGACGGGACGAGCAGTACTTC.

This clonotype was seen repeatedly, ten times or more. The chain is built from TRBV7-2 and TRBJ2-2; 8 bases agree with TRBD1. The CDR3 is 15 residues long. After removal of 10 bases from V and 6 bases from J, the junction contained 13 bases not matched to a gene. CDR1 and CDR2 from the germline V gene are SGHTA and FQGNSA. CDR3 nucleotides: TGTGCCACCAGGACGACAGGGGTAATTGCCGGGGAGCTGTTTTTT. The encoded protein is CATRTTGVIAGELFF.

This chain uses TRBV20-1 with TRBJ2-3, with TRBD1 as a possible D gene (6 bases). The CDR3 covers 15 residues. The V gene lost 4 bases and the J gene lost 6 bases, with 20 bases spanning the gap. Germline CDR1 is DFQATT and CDR2 is SNEGSKA (reference sequence). The CDR3 coding sequence is TGCAGTGCTACCGCTATGACAGGTAGCAGTGATACGCAGTATTTT. Encoded protein: CSATAMTGSSDTQYF.

The V gene is TRBV7-2, the J gene TRBJ1-3, with a weak D call TRBD1 (5 bases). This CDR3 region has 14 residues. The V gene's germline CDR1 is SGHTA and CDR2 FQGNSA. V gave up 8 bases and J gave up 2 bases, with 13 bases separating them. CDR3 in DNA: TGTGCCAGCGGGAGGGGCGGAGCTGGAAACACCATATATTTT. Encoded protein: CASGRGGAGNTIYF. The whole variable domain, remainder taken from reference TRBV7-2 and TRBJ1-3, is GAGVSQSPSNKVTEKGKDVELRCDPISGHTALYWYRQSLGQGLEFLIYFQGNSAPDKSGLPSDRFSAERTGGSVSTLTIQRTQQEDSAVYLCASGRGGAGNTIYFGEGSWLTVV.

This clonotype showed up many times. The chain has TRBV5-1 and TRBJ2-1; D perhaps matches TRBD1 (6 bases). The CDR3 spans 13 residues. Trimming removed 2 bases from V and 5 bases from J, with 8 bases in between. CDR1 is SGHRS, CDR2 YFSETQ, per germline. The CDR3 DNA follows: TGCGCCAGCAGCTTACAGGGCCACAATGAGCAGTTCTTC. Its translation is CASSLQGHNEQFF. Full variable domain (remainder filled in from reference TRBV5-1 and TRBJ2-1): KAGVTQTPRYLIKTRGQQVTLSCSPISGHRSVSWYQQTPGQGLQFLFEYFSETQRNKGNFPGRFSGRQFSNSRSEMNVSTLELGDSALYLCASSLQGHNEQFFGPGTRLTVL.

This clonotype was recorded a few times. The chain has TRBV24-1 and TRBJ2-2; TRBD2 is a possible D gene (6 bases). This CDR3 is built from 14 residues. V shed 2 bases and J shed 5 bases, with 8 bases lying between them. The V gene's germline CDR1 is KGHDR and CDR2 SFDVKD. The CDR3 DNA reads TGTGCCACCAGTGATTATGGGAGGACCGGGGAGCTGTTTTTT. Its protein product is CATSDYGRTGELFF.

This clonotype was recorded at least ten times. CDR3 in DNA: TGTGCCATCAGTGAGGAGGGGCAGATGCAGCATCAGCCCCAGCATTTT. Translation: CAISEEGQMQHQPQHF. V is TRBV10-3 and J is TRBJ1-5; D may be TRBD1 (5 bases). The germline V gene has CDR1 ENHRY and CDR2 SYGVKD. The CDR3 totals 16 residues. V lost 2 bases and J lost 5, with 16 bases in between.

The V gene is TRBV18, the J gene TRBJ2-7; D is ambiguous. CDR1 is KGHSH, CDR2 LQKENI, per germline. The CDR3 has 13 amino acids. Between the trimmed V and J ends, which lost 3 bases and 6 bases, there was a span of 12 bases. The CDR3 sequence is CASSPRPISEQYV. The CDR3 DNA reads TGTGCCAGCTCACCCCGACCGATAAGCGAGCAGTACGTC.

The chain employs TRBV20-1 and TRBJ1-6, with 9 bases lining up with TRBD1. Germline CDR1 DFQATT, CDR2 SNEGSKA (reference sequence). This CDR3 is built from 14 residues. V lost 5 bases to trimming and J lost 7 bases; unmatched junction nucleotides: 6. The CDR3 is CSAQGQGSNSPLHF. The CDR3 bases are TGCAGTGCTCAAGGACAGGGGAGCAATTCACCCCTCCACTTT.

The chain joins TRBV30 to TRBJ2-3, with D perhaps TRBD2 (6 bases). The CDR3 loop spans 15 amino acids. Germline loops: CDR1 GTSNPN, CDR2 SVGIG (reference sequence). V shed 2 bases and J shed 2 bases, with 14 bases lying between them. CDR3 in amino acids: CAWSPSRGPTDTQYF. In DNA form, the CDR3 reads TGTGCCTGGAGTCCCTCGCGGGGTCCCACAGATACGCAGTATTTT.

This clonotype has a count of ten or more. The V and J genes are TRBV30 and TRBJ1-5, with a tentative D call TRBD1 (6 bases). Germline V gene sequence: CDR1 GTSNPN, CDR2 SVGIG (reference sequence). V lost 1 base to trimming and J lost 1 base, with 14 bases between them. This CDR3 region has 16 residues. CDR3 loop: CAWSDPRGASNQPQHF. The CDR3 DNA is TGTGCCTGGAGTGACCCGCGGGGGGCGAGCAATCAGCCCCAGCATTTT.

This clonotype was seen at least ten times. The chain has TRBV5-1 and TRBJ2-7; D might be TRBD2 (6 bases). V shed 0 bases and J shed 6 bases, with 16 bases lying between them. CDR1 is SGHRS, CDR2 YFSETQ, per germline. The length of the CDR3 is 15 residues. The CDR3 spells CASSLAGAPLGEQYV. The DNA for the CDR3 is TGCGCCAGCAGCTTGGCGGGAGCCCCCCTGGGCGAGCAGTACGTC.